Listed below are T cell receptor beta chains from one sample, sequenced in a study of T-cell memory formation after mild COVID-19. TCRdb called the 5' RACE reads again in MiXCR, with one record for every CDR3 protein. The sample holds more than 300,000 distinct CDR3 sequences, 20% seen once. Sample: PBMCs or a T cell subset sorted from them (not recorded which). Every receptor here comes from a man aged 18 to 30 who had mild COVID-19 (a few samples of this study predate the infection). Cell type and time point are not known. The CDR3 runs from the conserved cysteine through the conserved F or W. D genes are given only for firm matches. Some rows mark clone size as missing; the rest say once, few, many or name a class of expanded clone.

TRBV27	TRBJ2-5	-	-	TGTGCCAGCAGTTTCGACAGGATAGAGACCCAGTACTTC	CASSFDRIETQYF
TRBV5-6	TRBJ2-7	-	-	TGTGCCAGCAGCACCGTAGCGAGGAGCTCCTACGAGCAGTACTTC	CASSTVARSSYEQYF
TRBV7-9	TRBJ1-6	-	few	TGTGCCAGCAGCTTAGCTGGCAGGGCTAATTCACCCCTCCACTTT	CASSLAGRANSPLHF
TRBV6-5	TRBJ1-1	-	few	TGTGCCAGCAGTTACTCGGGGTTAGCTTTCTTT	CASSYSGLAFF
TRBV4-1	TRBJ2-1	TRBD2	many	TGCGCCAGCAGCCTGACCGGGACTAGGAGCTCCTACAATGAGCAGTTCTTC	CASSLTGTRSSYNEQFF
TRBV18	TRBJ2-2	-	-	-	CASSPLWENTGELFF
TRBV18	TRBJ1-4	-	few	TGTGCCAGCTCACCCCGGGAGACTAATGAAAAACTGTTTTTT	CASSPRETNEKLFF
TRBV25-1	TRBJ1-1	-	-	TGTGCCAGCAGTGAATGGGGGGAAGGGACTGAAGCTTTCTTT	CASSEWGEGTEAFF
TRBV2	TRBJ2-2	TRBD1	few	TGTGCCAGCAGCTACAACAGGGGGGACACCGGGGAGCTGTTTTTT	CASSYNRGDTGELFF
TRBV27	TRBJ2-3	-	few	TGTGCCAGCAGTCGACAAATTGGAGGCCGCACAGATACGCAGTATTTT	CASSRQIGGRTDTQYF
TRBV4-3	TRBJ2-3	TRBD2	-	TGCGCCAGCAGCCGAGGACGGGCTAGCGGGGAAATTGCAGATACGCAGTATTTT	CASSRGRASGEIADTQYF
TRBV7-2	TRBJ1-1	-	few	TGTGCCAGCAGCTTGGTGAAGGGGGACACTGAAGCTTTCTTT	CASSLVKGDTEAFF
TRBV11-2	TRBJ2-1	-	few	TGTGCCAGCAGCCTCCTCACGACACCTTACAATGAGCAGTTCTTC	CASSLLTTPYNEQFF
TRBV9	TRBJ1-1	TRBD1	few	TGTGCCAGCAGCGTAGAGCAGGGGGAGAGCCCTGAAGCTTTCTTT	CASSVEQGESPEAFF
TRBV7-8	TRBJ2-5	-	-	TGTGCCAGCAGCCCAGCCATCAGCGGAGTTTGGGAGACCCAGTACTTC	CASSPAISGVWETQYF
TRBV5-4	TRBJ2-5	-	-	TGTGCCAGCAGTGGGGGGCAGGTAGAGACCCAGTACTTC	CASSGGQVETQYF
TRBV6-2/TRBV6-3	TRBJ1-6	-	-	TGTGCCAGCACCCTAGGCCCACAGGACCTTCATAATTCACCCCTCCACTTT	CASTLGPQDLHNSPLHF
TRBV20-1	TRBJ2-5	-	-	TGCAGTGCTGGCCCCAGGGGGAGGGGGTCCCAGGAGACCCAGTACTTC	CSAGPRGRGSQETQYF
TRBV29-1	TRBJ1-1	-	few	TGCAGCGTTGCTGAGGAGTCAGATTTTACTGAAGCTTTCTTT	CSVAEESDFTEAFF